These 9 T cell receptor beta chains share one sample of origin, sequenced in a study of tumour-infiltrating T cells in Burkitt lymphoma. The protocol was immunoSEQ multiplex PCR, while the TCRdb copy is restricted to in-frame clones and leaves out a portion. Of 11,000 to 15,000 clones listed, 60% to 80% are singletons. The specimen was tumor tissue. These receptors all stem from a human donor with diffuse large B-cell lymphoma.

V is TRBV27 and J is TRBJ1-2; 7 positions agree with TRBD1. The CDR3 covers 13 residues. Trimming took 10 bases from V and 4 from J; bases not matched to a gene: 9. Germline CDR1 and CDR2: MNHEY and SMNVEV (reference sequence). This chain's CDR3 is CATGRTGLYGYTF. CDR3 DNA sequence: TGTGCCACCGGGCGGACAGGCCTCTATGGCTACACCTTC.

The chain carries TRBV5-1 and TRBJ2-1; 7 nucleotides match TRBD2. Per the germline V gene, CDR1 is SGHRS and CDR2 is YFSETQ. The CDR3 is 15 residues long. V trimming: 0 bases; J trimming: 6 bases; junction bases outside the gene matches: 6. The CDR3 coding sequence is TGCGCCAGCAGCTTGGATTTAGCGGGCCCCAATGAGCAGTTCTTC. It translates to CASSLDLAGPNEQFF.

This clone was seen more than once but under ten times. The genes are TRBV6-5 and TRBJ2-1; TRBD2 agrees at 8 bases. Germline V gives CDR1 MNHEY, CDR2 SVGAGI. The CDR3 is made up of 16 amino acids. J was trimmed by 5 bases and V by 0 bases; bases with no gene match: 6. The CDR3: CASSYSYSGANNEQFF. CDR3 sequence (DNA): TGTGCCAGCAGTTACTCGTATAGCGGGGCCAACAATGAGCAGTTCTTC.

The gene calls are TRBV19 and TRBJ1-5, with a possible D match to TRBD1 (6 bases). Per germline, CDR1 LNHDA and CDR2 SQIVND (reference sequence). V dropped 5 bases and J dropped 3 bases, with 17 bases sitting between them. This CDR3 comprises 16 residues. CDR3 sequence reads: CASSRYRGEFNQPQHF. The CDR3 region has the DNA TGTGCCAGTAGTCGTTATAGGGGGGAATTCAATCAGCCCCAGCATTTT.

V usage is TRBV15 and J usage is TRBJ2-2; D may be TRBD1 (6 bases). There are 15 residues in the CDR3. Germline CDR1 reads LNHNV; CDR2 reads YYDKDF (reference sequence). V was shortened by 1 base and J by 2 bases, with 8 bases between the two germline ends. Here the CDR3 DNA reads TGTGCCACCAGCAGAGTCAGGGGAAACACCGGGGAGCTGTTTTTT. This gives the protein CATSRVRGNTGELFF.

The rearrangement joins TRBV7-9 to TRBJ2-7; 7 nucleotides agree with TRBD1. Per germline, CDR1 SEHNR and CDR2 FQNEAQ (reference sequence). This CDR3 is 14 amino acids long. Trimming cost V 3 bases and J 4 bases; bases outside gene matches: 6. CDR3 coding DNA: TGTGCCAGCAGCTTCCGCGACAGGGTTTACGAGCAGTACTTC. This gives the protein CASSFRDRVYEQYF. The complete variable domain, with remaining parts taken from reference TRBV7-9 and TRBJ2-7, reads DTGVSQNPRHKITKRGQNVTFRCDPISEHNRLYWYRQTLGQGPEFLTYFQNEAQLEKSRLLSDRFSAERPKGSFSTLEIQRTEQGDSAMYLCASSFRDRVYEQYFGPGTRLTVT.

The rearrangement joins TRBV30 to TRBJ2-3, with D possibly TRBD2 on 6 matching bases. The V and J ends lost 1 base and 4 bases respectively, with 15 bases between them. Germline V lookup: CDR1 GTSNPN, CDR2 SVGIG (reference sequence). The CDR3 is 15 residues long. CDR3 nucleotide sequence: TGTGCCTGGAGTGCCCTAGCGACAGTCTCAGATACGCAGTATTTT. As protein: CAWSALATVSDTQYF.

The rearrangement uses TRBV11-3 and TRBJ1-1; no clear D. Trimming removed 0 bases from V and 3 bases from J, with 11 bases in between. Germline values: CDR1 SGHNT, CDR2 YENEEA. The CDR3 is made up of 15 amino acids. CDR3 sequence: CASSLDRRAYTEAFF. The DNA for the CDR3 is TGTGCCAGCAGCTTAGATCGCCGGGCATACACTGAAGCTTTCTTT.

The chain has TRBV19 and TRBJ1-1, with D perhaps TRBD1 (5 bases). Germline V gene lookup returns CDR1 LNHDA and CDR2 SQIVND (reference sequence). The CDR3 is 13 amino acids. The germline V and J ends were trimmed by 8 bases and 1 base, with 11 bases remaining between them. The CDR3 sequence is CASLGQGNTEAFF. The CDR3 coding sequence is TGTGCCAGTTTGGGCCAGGGGAACACTGAAGCTTTCTTT.